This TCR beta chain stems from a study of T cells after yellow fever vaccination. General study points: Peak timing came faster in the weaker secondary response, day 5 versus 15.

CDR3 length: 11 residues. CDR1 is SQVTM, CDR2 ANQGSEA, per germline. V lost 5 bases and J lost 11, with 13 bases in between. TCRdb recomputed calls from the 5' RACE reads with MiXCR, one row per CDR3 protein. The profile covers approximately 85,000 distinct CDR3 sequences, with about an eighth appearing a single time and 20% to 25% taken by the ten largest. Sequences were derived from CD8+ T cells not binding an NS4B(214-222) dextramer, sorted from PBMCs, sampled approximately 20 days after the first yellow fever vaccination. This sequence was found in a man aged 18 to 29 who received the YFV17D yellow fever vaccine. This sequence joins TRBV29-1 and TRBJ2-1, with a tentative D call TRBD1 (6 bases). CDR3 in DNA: TGCAGCGTTACTGGACAGCCTCAGCAGTTCTTC. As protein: CSVTGQPQQFF.